These T cell receptor beta chains were read from a single sample in a study of CD8 T cells in ankylosing spondylitis. TCRdb called the 5' RACE reads again in MiXCR, with one record for every CDR3 protein. The table includes 700,000 or so distinct CDR3 sequences, over 15% detected once. The sample consisted of blood, either unsorted or a sorted T cell fraction (not recorded which). These receptors all come from a male donor with ankylosing spondylitis. Both conserved end residues are part of each CDR3. Each record gives: D gene, CDR3 length, clone size, V gene, J gene, CDR3 protein, CDR3 DNA. A D gene is named only where the DNA matches it firmly. Clone size is stated in some rows and not others, as once, few, many or a class when expanded.

>.|15|few|TRBV2|TRBJ2-5
CARSLGPEDWETQYF
TGTGCCAGGTCTTTGGGCCCCGAAGATTGGGAGACCCAGTACTTC
>.|11|.|TRBV20-1|TRBJ2-3
CSGPGTDTQYF
TGCAGTGGACCGGGGACAGATACGCAGTATTTT
>.|14|few|TRBV20-1|TRBJ2-2
CSCRGRTNTGELFF
TGCAGTTGTCGGGGGCGCACGAACACCGGGGAGCTGTTTTTT
>TRBD1|14|.|TRBV15|TRBJ2-5
CATSLGTGEETQYF
TGTGCCACCAGCCTTGGGACAGGGGAAGAGACCCAGTACTTC
>TRBD1|17|few|TRBV4-1|TRBJ1-5
CASSQEVQGASNQPQHF
TGCGCCAGCAGCCAAGAGGTGCAGGGGGCCAGCAATCAGCCCCAGCATTTT
>.|16|.|TRBV10-3|TRBJ2-4
CAISDRGGLAKNIQYF
TGTGCCATCAGTGACAGGGGTGGCCTGGCCAAAAACATTCAGTACTTC
>TRBD2|20|many|TRBV5-1|TRBJ2-1
CASSPTPGTSGTSSYNEQFF
TGCGCCAGCAGCCCGACTCCTGGGACTAGCGGCACGAGCTCCTACAATGAGCAGTTCTTC
>TRBD1|15|few|TRBV7-6|TRBJ2-6
CASSGQGTGANVLTF
TGTGCCAGCAGTGGACAGGGAACCGGGGCCAACGTCCTGACTTTC
>.|13|few|TRBV24-1|TRBJ2-1
CATSDGAITEQFF
TGTGCCACCAGTGATGGGGCCATCACGGAGCAGTTCTTC
>.|16|.|TRBV5-1|TRBJ2-1
CASSPLAESSYNEQFF
TGCGCCAGCAGCCCCTTAGCGGAGAGCTCCTACAATGAGCAGTTCTTC
>TRBD1|16|.|TRBV27|TRBJ1-5
CASSRGTVSSNQPQHF
TGTGCCAGCAGCCGCGGGACAGTTTCTAGCAATCAGCCCCAGCATTTT
>.|15|.|TRBV5-1|TRBJ1-6
CASSPAIGGYSPLHF
TGCGCCAGCAGCCCCGCTATTGGGGGGTATTCACCCCTCCACTTT
>.|15|few|TRBV4-3|TRBJ2-7
CASSQERDLSYEQYF
TGCGCCAGCAGCCAAGAGCGCGACCTCTCCTACGAGCAGTACTTC
>.|13|few|TRBV9|TRBJ1-6
CASSQTGDSALHF
TGTGCCAGCAGCCAAACAGGTGACTCGGCCCTCCACTTT
>TRBD1|15|.|TRBV27|TRBJ2-4
CASSSSGDRGNIQYF
TGTGCCAGCAGTAGCTCCGGGGACAGGGGAAACATTCAGTACTTC
>.|11|.|TRBV20-1|TRBJ2-7
CSACPGEEQYF
TGCAGTGCATGCCCCGGGGAAGAGCAGTACTTC
>.|13|.|TRBV29-1|TRBJ2-7
CSVEKGSPYEQYF
TGCAGCGTTGAAAAAGGGAGTCCCTACGAGCAGTACTTC
>.|14|many|TRBV12-3/TRBV12-4|TRBJ1-1
CASSFQGMNTEAFF
TGTGCCAGCAGTTTCCAGGGCATGAACACTGAAGCTTTCTTT
>TRBD1|14|few|TRBV15|TRBJ2-7
CATSIQGAPVEQYF
TGTGCCACCAGCATCCAGGGGGCCCCTGTCGAGCAGTACTTC
>.|13|few|TRBV6-6|TRBJ2-5
CASLRSFQETQYF
TGTGCCAGTTTACGAAGTTTCCAAGAGACCCAGTACTTC
>.|14|.|TRBV6-5|TRBJ2-5
CASSYGWVGETQYF
TGTGCCAGCAGTTACGGGTGGGTCGGGGAGACCCAGTACTTC
>TRBD2|15|few|TRBV12-3/TRBV12-4|TRBJ2-3
CASSLAPGLADTQYF
TGTGCCAGCAGCCTCGCCCCGGGACTAGCAGATACGCAGTATTTT
>TRBD1|20|few|TRBV27|TRBJ1-1
CASSLLPWFPGQGTNTEAFF
TGTGCCAGCAGTTTACTCCCCTGGTTTCCGGGACAGGGGACGAACACTGAAGCTTTCTTT
>.|12|many|TRBV11-2|TRBJ2-1
CASSSPTGRGFF
TGTGCCAGCAGCTCGCCGACAGGGAGGGGGTTCTTC
>TRBD2|17|few|TRBV6-1|TRBJ2-3
CASSAAWEGRGTDTQYF
TGTGCCAGCAGTGCCGCTTGGGAGGGGCGGGGAACAGATACGCAGTATTTT
>TRBD1|13|.|TRBV7-9|TRBJ1-1
CASSYGQGADAFF
TGTGCCAGCAGCTACGGACAGGGGGCGGATGCTTTCTTT
>.|13|few|TRBV5-1|TRBJ2-7
CASRIEGSYEQYF
TGCGCCAGCAGGATAGAGGGTAGTTACGAGCAGTACTTC
>.|13|few|TRBV7-9|TRBJ1-2
CASSLGQPAGYTF
TGTGCCAGCAGCTTAGGACAGCCGGCCGGCTACACCTTC
>.|12|few|TRBV5-1|TRBJ1-1
CASSLAGIEAFF
TGCGCCAGCAGCTTGGCCGGGATTGAAGCTTTCTTT
>.|14|few|TRBV6-2/TRBV6-3|TRBJ2-7
CASSYLERAYEQYF
TGTGCCAGCAGTTACTTGGAGAGGGCCTACGAGCAGTACTTC
>TRBD1|15|.|TRBV11-2|TRBJ1-2
CASSPSTGGNYGYTF
TGTGCCAGCAGCCCATCTACAGGGGGGAACTATGGCTACACCTTC
>TRBD1|15|few|TRBV28|TRBJ2-1
CASRLSGTGDNEQFF
TGTGCCAGCAGACTTTCCGGGACAGGGGACAATGAGCAGTTCTTC
>.|14|.|TRBV9|TRBJ2-1
CASSVVGSMDEQFF
TGTGCCAGCAGCGTAGTAGGGTCGATGGATGAGCAGTTCTTC
>TRBD1|14|few|TRBV6-2/TRBV6-3|TRBJ1-2
CASTQSGTGYGYTF
TGTGCCAGCACCCAGTCCGGGACAGGGTATGGCTACACCTTC
>.|14|.|TRBV4-1|TRBJ2-7
CASSQDPSPYGQYF
TGCGCCAGCAGCCAAGATCCTTCTCCCTACGGGCAGTACTTC
>.|15|.|TRBV24-1|TRBJ2-5
CATSDAKHRQETQYF
TGTGCCACCAGTGATGCGAAACACCGCCAAGAGACCCAGTACTTC
>TRBD2|16|many|TRBV5-1|TRBJ2-1
CASSLWTSGSYNEQFF
TGCGCCAGCAGCTTGTGGACTAGCGGTTCCTACAATGAGCAGTTCTTC
>.|17|.|TRBV3-1|TRBJ2-1
CASSERPTSFGYNEQFF
TGTGCCAGCAGCGAACGACCAACTAGCTTTGGCTACAATGAGCAGTTCTTC
>.|14|.|TRBV4-1|TRBJ2-7
CASSQQTLTYEQYF
TGCGCCAGCAGCCAACAGACGTTAACCTACGAGCAGTACTTC
>TRBD1|14|few|TRBV29-1|TRBJ2-7
CSVETGTEDLEQYF
TGCAGCGTTGAGACCGGGACAGAGGATTTGGAGCAGTACTTC
>TRBD2|16|few|TRBV6-5|TRBJ2-7
CASSYALAGGPQVWYF
TGTGCCAGCAGTTACGCGTTAGCGGGAGGTCCCCAAGTGTGGTACTTC
>.|18|.|TRBV29-1|TRBJ1-1
CSVEDLAKTQTPNTEAFF
TGCAGCGTTGAAGACCTCGCGAAGACCCAAACCCCGAACACTGAAGCTTTCTTT
>.|16|few|TRBV28|TRBJ2-1
CASSSTGRSRVNEQFF
TGTGCCAGCAGTTCGACCGGACGAAGCAGGGTTAATGAGCAGTTCTTC
>.|12|.|TRBV5-1|TRBJ1-1
CASSPVGTEAFF
TGCGCCAGCAGCCCGGTGGGCACTGAAGCTTTCTTT
>TRBD2|14|.|TRBV6-1|TRBJ2-5
CASGQGGGQETQYF
TGTGCCAGCGGCCAAGGCGGGGGCCAAGAGACCCAGTACTTC
>.|14|.|TRBV6-5|TRBJ1-1
CASSYENSGVGAFF
TGTGCCAGCAGTTACGAAAATTCAGGGGTTGGGGCTTTCTTT